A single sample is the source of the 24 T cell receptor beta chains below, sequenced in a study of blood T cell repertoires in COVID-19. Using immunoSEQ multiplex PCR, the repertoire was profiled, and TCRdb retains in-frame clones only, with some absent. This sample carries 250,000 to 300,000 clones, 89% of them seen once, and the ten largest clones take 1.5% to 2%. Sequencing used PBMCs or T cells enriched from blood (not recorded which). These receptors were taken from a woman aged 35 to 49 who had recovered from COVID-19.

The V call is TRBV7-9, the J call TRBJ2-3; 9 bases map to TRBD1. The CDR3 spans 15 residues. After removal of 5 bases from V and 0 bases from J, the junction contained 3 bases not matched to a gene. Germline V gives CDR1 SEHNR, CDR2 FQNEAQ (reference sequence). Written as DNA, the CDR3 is TGTGCCAGCAGCCCAGGACAGGGGAGCACAGATACGCAGTATTTT. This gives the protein CASSPGQGSTDTQYF.

The CDR3 loop is CASSQLGTFSDTQYF. CDR3 DNA: TGCGCCAGCAGCCAACTAGGGACTTTCTCAGATACGCAGTATTTT. The chain couples TRBV4-1 to TRBJ2-3; TRBD2 might be the D (6 bases). Germline V lookup: CDR1 MGHRA, CDR2 YSYEKL. V was shortened by 2 bases and J by 4 bases, with 13 bases between the two germline ends. CDR3 length: 15 residues.

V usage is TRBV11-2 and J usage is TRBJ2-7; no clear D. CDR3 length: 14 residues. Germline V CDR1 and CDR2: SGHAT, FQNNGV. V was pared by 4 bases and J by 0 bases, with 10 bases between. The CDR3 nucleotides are TGTGCCAGCAGCTCGCGACTGAGCTCCTACGAGCAGTACTTC. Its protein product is CASSSRLSSYEQYF.

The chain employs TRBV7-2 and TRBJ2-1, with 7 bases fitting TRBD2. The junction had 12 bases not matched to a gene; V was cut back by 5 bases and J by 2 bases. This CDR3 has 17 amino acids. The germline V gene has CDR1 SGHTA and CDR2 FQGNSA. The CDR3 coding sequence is TGTGCCAGCAGCCCTCAGGTAGGGGCGGGGGCCTACAATGAGCAGTTCTTC. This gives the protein CASSPQVGAGAYNEQFF.

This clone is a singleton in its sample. CDR3 amino acids: CASSPRGKIYGYTF. The CDR3 region has the DNA TGTGCCAGCAGCCCCCGGGGGAAGATCTATGGCTACACCTTC. This chain uses TRBV14 with TRBJ1-2, with D tentatively TRBD1 (5 bases). The CDR3 length is 14 residues. Germline V CDR1 and CDR2: SGHDN, FVKESK. Trimming cost V 4 bases and J 4 bases, with 13 bases left between them.

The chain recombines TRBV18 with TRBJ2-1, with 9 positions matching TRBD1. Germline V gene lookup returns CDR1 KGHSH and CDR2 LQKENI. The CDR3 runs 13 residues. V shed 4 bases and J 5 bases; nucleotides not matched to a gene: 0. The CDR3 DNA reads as TGTGCCAGCTCACGGGACAGGGACAATGAGCAGTTCTTC. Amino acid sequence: CASSRDRDNEQFF.

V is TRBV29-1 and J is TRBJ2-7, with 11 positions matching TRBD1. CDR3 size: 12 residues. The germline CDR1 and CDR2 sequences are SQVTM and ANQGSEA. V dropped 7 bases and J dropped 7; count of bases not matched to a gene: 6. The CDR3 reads CSGGQGDGEQYF. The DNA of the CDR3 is TGCAGCGGGGGACAGGGGGATGGGGAGCAGTACTTC.

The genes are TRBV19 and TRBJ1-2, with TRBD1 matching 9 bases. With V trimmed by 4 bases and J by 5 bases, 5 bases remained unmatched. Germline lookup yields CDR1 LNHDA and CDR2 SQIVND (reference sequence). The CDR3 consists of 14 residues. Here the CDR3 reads CASSNRDRVYGYTF. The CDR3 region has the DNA TGTGCCAGTAGTAACCGGGACAGGGTTTATGGCTACACCTTC.

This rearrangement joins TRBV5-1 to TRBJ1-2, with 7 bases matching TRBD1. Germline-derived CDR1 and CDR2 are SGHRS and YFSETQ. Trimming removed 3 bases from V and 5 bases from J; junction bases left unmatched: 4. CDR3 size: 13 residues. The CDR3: CASSYYRGYGYTF. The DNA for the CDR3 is TGCGCCAGCAGCTACTACAGGGGTTATGGCTACACCTTC.

As DNA, the CDR3 is TGTGCCAGCACTTCTGGGGGGACCTATAATTCACCCCTCCACTTT. Translated: CASTSGGTYNSPLHF. The chain recombines TRBV3-1 (or the pseudogene TRBV3-2) with TRBJ1-6; TRBD1 might be the D (5 bases). The CDR3 is 15 residues long. V dropped 7 bases and J dropped 2 bases, with 12 bases sitting between them. The germline V gene encodes CDR1 LGHDT and CDR2 YNNKEL (reference sequence).

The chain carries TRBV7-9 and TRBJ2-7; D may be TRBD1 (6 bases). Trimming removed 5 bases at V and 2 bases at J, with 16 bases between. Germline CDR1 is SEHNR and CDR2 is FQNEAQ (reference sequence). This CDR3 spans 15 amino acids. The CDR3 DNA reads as TGTGCCAGCAGCGAGTTGGGGGCAGGGACCTACGAGCAGTACTTC. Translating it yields CASSELGAGTYEQYF.

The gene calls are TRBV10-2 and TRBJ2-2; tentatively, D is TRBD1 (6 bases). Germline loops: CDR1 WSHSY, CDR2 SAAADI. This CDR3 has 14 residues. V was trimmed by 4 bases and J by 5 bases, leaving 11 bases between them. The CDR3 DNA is TGCGCCAGCAGTGGTAACAGGGAAACCGGGGAGCTGTTTTTT. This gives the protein CASSGNRETGELFF.

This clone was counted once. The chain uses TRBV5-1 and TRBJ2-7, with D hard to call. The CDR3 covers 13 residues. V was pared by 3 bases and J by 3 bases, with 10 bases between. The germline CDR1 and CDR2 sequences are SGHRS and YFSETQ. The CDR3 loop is CASSSRGNYEQYF. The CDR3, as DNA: TGCGCCAGCAGCTCCCGAGGAAACTACGAGCAGTACTTC.

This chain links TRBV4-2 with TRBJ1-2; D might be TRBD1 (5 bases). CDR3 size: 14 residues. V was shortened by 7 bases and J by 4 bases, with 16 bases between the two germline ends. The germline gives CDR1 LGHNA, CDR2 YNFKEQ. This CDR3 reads CASTAGWGGYGYTF. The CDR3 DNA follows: TGTGCCAGCACCGCAGGTTGGGGGGGCTATGGCTACACCTTC.

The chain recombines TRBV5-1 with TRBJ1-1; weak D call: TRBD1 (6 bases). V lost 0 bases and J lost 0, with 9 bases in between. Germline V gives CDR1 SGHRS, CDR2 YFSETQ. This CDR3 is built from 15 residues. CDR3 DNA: TGCGCCAGCAGCTTGGGTCAGGGGTTGAACACTGAAGCTTTCTTT. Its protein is CASSLGQGLNTEAFF.

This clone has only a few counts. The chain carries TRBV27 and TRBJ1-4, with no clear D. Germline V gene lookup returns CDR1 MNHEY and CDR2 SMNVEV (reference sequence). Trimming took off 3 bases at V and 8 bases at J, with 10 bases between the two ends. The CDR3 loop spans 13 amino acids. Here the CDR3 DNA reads TGTGCCAGCAGTTTTGCTTCTAGCGAAAAACTGTTTTTT. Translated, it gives CASSFASSEKLFF.

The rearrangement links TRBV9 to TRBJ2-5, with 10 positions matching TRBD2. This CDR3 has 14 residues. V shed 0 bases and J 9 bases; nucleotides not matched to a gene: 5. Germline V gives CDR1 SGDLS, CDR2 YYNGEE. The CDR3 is CASSVESSGGPQYF. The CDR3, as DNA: TGTGCCAGCAGCGTAGAGTCTAGCGGGGGTCCCCAGTACTTC.

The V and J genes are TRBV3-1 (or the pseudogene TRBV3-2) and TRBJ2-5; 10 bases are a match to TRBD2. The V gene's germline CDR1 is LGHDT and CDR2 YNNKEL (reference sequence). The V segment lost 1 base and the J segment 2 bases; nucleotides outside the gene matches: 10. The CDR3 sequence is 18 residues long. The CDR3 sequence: CASSQVFRLAGIQETQYF. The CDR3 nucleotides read TGTGCCAGCAGCCAAGTCTTTCGACTAGCGGGTATTCAAGAGACCCAGTACTTC.

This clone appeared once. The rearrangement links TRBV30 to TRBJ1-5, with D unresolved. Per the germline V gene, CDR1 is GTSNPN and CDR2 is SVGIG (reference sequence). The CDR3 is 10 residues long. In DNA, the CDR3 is TGTGCTCGGAGCAATCAGCCCCAGCATTTT. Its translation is CARSNQPQHF.

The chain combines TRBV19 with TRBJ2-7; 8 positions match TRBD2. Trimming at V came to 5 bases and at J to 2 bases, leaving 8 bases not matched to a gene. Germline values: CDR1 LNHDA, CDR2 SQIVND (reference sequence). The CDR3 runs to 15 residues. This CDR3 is CASSPRLAIAYEQYF. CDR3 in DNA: TGTGCCAGTAGTCCCCGACTAGCGATCGCCTACGAGCAGTACTTC.

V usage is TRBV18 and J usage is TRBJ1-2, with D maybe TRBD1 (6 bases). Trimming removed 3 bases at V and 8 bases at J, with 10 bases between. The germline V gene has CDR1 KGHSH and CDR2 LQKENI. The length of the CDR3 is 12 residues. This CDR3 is CASSPDRSGYTF. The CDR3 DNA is TGTGCCAGCTCACCGGACAGATCGGGCTACACCTTC.

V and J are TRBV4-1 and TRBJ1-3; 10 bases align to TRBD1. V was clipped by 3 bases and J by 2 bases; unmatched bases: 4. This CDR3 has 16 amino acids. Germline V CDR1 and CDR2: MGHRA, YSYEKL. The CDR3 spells CASSQPGQGPGNTIYF. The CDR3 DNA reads TGCGCCAGCAGCCAGCCGGGACAGGGGCCTGGAAACACCATATATTTT.

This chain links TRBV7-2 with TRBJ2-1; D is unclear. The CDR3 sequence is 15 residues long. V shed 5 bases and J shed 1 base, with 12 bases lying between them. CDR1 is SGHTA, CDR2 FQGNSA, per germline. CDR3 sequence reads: CASSGRPESYNEQFF. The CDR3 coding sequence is TGTGCCAGCAGCGGGCGCCCCGAATCCTACAATGAGCAGTTCTTC.

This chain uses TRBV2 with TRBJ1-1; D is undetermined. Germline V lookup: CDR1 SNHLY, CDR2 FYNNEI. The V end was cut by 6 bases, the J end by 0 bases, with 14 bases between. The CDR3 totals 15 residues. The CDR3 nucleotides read TGTGCCAGCAGCCTAGACCGTCAAGTGAACACTGAAGCTTTCTTT. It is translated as CASSLDRQVNTEAFF.